This TCR beta chain is from a study of T cells in localized non-small cell lung cancer. Notes on the study in general: The study found T cell clonality highest in uninvolved adjacent lung, above tumor. Out of the top 100 tumor clones, a median around 50 were seen in adjacent lung. Sequence data derive from only one tumor region, so heterogeneity remains possible.

Profiled with immunoSEQ multiplex PCR; TCRdb holds only in-frame clones, not every one. Counted here are under 15,000 clones, roughly 84% occurring once; the ten biggest clones make up about three fifths. The CDR3 covers 15 residues. Germline V lookup: CDR1 SGHRS, CDR2 YFSETQ. Trimming left V 2 bases short and J 8 bases short, with 16 bases between. Worth noting for this clone: What it recognizes is unknown.

The input for sequencing was peripheral blood, taken before any cancer treatment. This TCR was recovered from a male donor older than 55 with stage III lung adenocarcinoma. The chain has TRBV5-1 and TRBJ1-4; no firm D call. CDR3 sequence reads: CASSLLWNAGEKLFF. CDR3 bases: TGCGCCAGCAGCTTACTCTGGAACGCTGGGGAAAAACTGTTTTTT.